A single sample gave rise to the 21 T cell receptor beta chains below, sequenced in a study of human T cells and chemical hapten exposure. The sample's time point: healthy volunteer bleed at 2 weeks. Whole blood that had not been fractionated was the source of extracted total RNA. MiXCR, applied by TCRdb to the RACE reads, yields one record per CDR3 protein. Seen here are around 130,000 distinct CDR3 sequences, 9% to 10% observed once, and the top ten hold around 2%. Sequencing input: whole blood. The receptor set was obtained from a male donor in good health. Some clones in this sample may be carry-over from other donors' samples.

V is TRBV29-1 and J is TRBJ2-2, with a weak D call TRBD1 (6 bases). The CDR3 totals 14 residues. Germline CDR1 reads SQVTM; CDR2 reads ANQGSEA. The V and J ends lost 3 bases and 1 base respectively, with 9 bases between them. The CDR3 protein is CSVDPGENTGELFF. DNA for the CDR3: TGCAGCGTTGACCCAGGGGAGAACACCGGGGAGCTGTTTTTT.

This clonotype was picked up many times. This CDR3 reads CASSLPGGQSGSNTGELFF. CDR3 coding DNA: TGCGCCAGCAGCTTGCCAGGGGGCCAGAGCGGGAGTAACACCGGGGAGCTGTTTTTT. V and J are TRBV5-1 and TRBJ2-2; D may correspond to TRBD1 or TRBD2 (8 bases each). The CDR3 consists of 19 residues. Germline V gives CDR1 SGHRS, CDR2 YFSETQ. V dropped 1 base and J dropped 2 bases, with 21 bases sitting between them.

This clonotype was counted only a few times. A junction end diverges from the germline sequence, so it may reflect a read error. This rearrangement joins TRBV15 to TRBJ2-5; TRBD2 aligns across 10 bases. The CDR3 covers 16 residues. Germline V gene lookup returns CDR1 LNHNV and CDR2 YYDKDF (reference sequence). This chain's CDR3 is CVTSRDLSGGGETQYF. The CDR3 nucleotides are TGTGTCACCAGCAGAGATCTAAGCGGGGGGGGGGAGACCCAGTACTTC.

This clonotype was seen only a few times. This chain connects TRBV12-3 or TRBV12-4 to TRBJ2-1, with 7 bases identical to TRBD2. The CDR3 has 18 residues. V shed 5 bases and J 8 bases; nucleotides not matched to a gene: 21. CDR3 amino acids: CASSRLEGGPPTIYEQFF. In nucleotides, the CDR3 is TGTGCCAGCAGTCGGTTAGAGGGAGGGCCCCCCACAATTTATGAGCAGTTCTTC.

In this sample, this clonotype turned up a few times. The chain joins TRBV12-3 or TRBV12-4 to TRBJ2-3; D is possibly TRBD1 (6 bases). V lost 6 bases and J 6 bases, leaving 16 bases between the germline ends. CDR3 size: 14 residues. CDR3 nucleotide sequence: TGTGCCAGCAGGATCACAGGGTTAGGCGATACGCAGTATTTT. Residues: CASRITGLGDTQYF.

This clonotype was observed a handful of times. This chain uses TRBV11-2 with TRBJ1-2, with 7 bases aligning to TRBD1. CDR3 length: 16 residues. The germline V gene has CDR1 SGHAT and CDR2 FQNNGV. V dropped 0 bases and J dropped 4; count of bases not matched to a gene: 8. The CDR3 sequence is CASSLELGRGIYGYTF. The CDR3 region has the DNA TGTGCCAGCAGCTTAGAATTGGGCAGGGGGATCTATGGCTACACCTTC.

This chain joins TRBV3-1 and TRBJ1-1; no reliable D call. The CDR3 totals 15 residues. Trimming took off 4 bases at V and 0 bases at J, with 12 bases between the two ends. CDR1 is LGHDT and CDR2 is YNNKEL in the germline V gene (reference sequence). The CDR3: CASSPPGDMNTEAFF. Written as DNA, the CDR3 is TGTGCCAGCAGCCCCCCTGGTGACATGAACACTGAAGCTTTCTTT.

In this sample, this clonotype turned up a few times. The chain couples TRBV3-1 to TRBJ2-7; no firm D call. The V gene lost 0 bases and the J gene lost 3 bases, with 15 bases spanning the gap. The CDR3 covers 16 residues. In germline, CDR1 is LGHDT, CDR2 YNNKEL (reference sequence). CDR3 loop: CASSQDFSMPHYEQYF. DNA for the CDR3: TGTGCCAGCAGCCAAGACTTTTCGATGCCCCACTACGAGCAGTACTTC.

The V gene is TRBV27, the J gene TRBJ2-1; TRBD2 agrees at 10 bases. With V trimmed by 6 bases and J by 2 bases, 4 bases remained unmatched. Germline loops: CDR1 MNHEY, CDR2 SMNVEV (reference sequence). The CDR3 loop spans 15 amino acids. The CDR3 reads CASRSGGAPYNEQFF. DNA for the CDR3: TGTGCCAGCAGAAGCGGGGGGGCCCCCTACAATGAGCAGTTCTTC.

This clonotype was counted at least ten times. The rearrangement links TRBV4-3 to TRBJ2-4; a weak D match, TRBD2 (7 bases). Trimming removed 0 bases from V and 3 bases from J, with 12 bases in between. The CDR3 totals 16 residues. Germline loops: CDR1 LGHNA, CDR2 YSLEER. The CDR3 DNA is TGCGCCAGCAGCCAAGACAGGGGAGGGGTCAAAAACATTCAGTACTTC. Protein: CASSQDRGGVKNIQYF.

The sample holds a few counts of this clonotype. The chain combines TRBV9 with TRBJ2-3; 7 bases are shared with TRBD2. V trimming: 0 bases; J trimming: 0 bases; junction bases outside the gene matches: 1. The CDR3 consists of 15 residues. The germline V gene has CDR1 SGDLS and CDR2 YYNGEE. As DNA, the CDR3 is TGTGCCAGCAGCGTAGGCGGGGGTAGCACAGATACGCAGTATTTT. It codes for CASSVGGGSTDTQYF.

This clonotype was counted only a few times. The chain has TRBV15 and TRBJ1-6; D gene unclear. The CDR3 is made up of 17 amino acids. Per the germline V gene, CDR1 is LNHNV and CDR2 is YYDKDF (reference sequence). The germline V and J ends were trimmed by 0 bases and 2 bases, with 11 bases remaining between them. The CDR3 protein is CATSRDLERAYNSPLHF. Here the CDR3 DNA reads TGTGCCACCAGCAGAGACCTGGAGCGGGCCTATAATTCACCCCTCCACTTT.

This clonotype came up many times. The genes are TRBV4-2 and TRBJ2-1; D possibly corresponds to TRBD1 (5 bases). This CDR3 region has 16 residues. Germline assignment: CDR1 LGHNA and CDR2 YNFKEQ. The germline V and J ends were trimmed by 5 bases and 0 bases, with 14 bases remaining between them. CDR3 in amino acids: CASSTDRQSSYNEQFF. CDR3 DNA sequence: TGTGCCAGCAGCACCGATCGACAGAGCTCCTACAATGAGCAGTTCTTC.

Ten or more counts support this clonotype. The chain carries TRBV5-1 and TRBJ2-7, with 12 bases matching TRBD1. The junction had 2 bases not matched to a gene; V was cut back by 6 bases and J by 1 base. CDR1 is SGHRS and CDR2 is YFSETQ in the germline V gene. The length of the CDR3 is 14 residues. The CDR3 coding sequence is TGCGCCAGCACGGGACAGGGGGCTTCCTACGAGCAGTACTTC. This translates into CASTGQGASYEQYF.

This clonotype was recorded at least ten times. The chain employs TRBV4-1 and TRBJ2-1; 11 bases agree with TRBD2. CDR3 length: 21 amino acids. CDR1 is MGHRA and CDR2 is YSYEKL in the germline V gene. The V and J ends lost 6 bases and 4 bases, in that order; junction bases with no gene match: 23. This CDR3 is CASRHASLGGHSGRGYNEQFF. CDR3 DNA: TGCGCCAGCAGGCACGCTTCGCTCGGAGGCCATAGCGGGAGGGGGTACAATGAGCAGTTCTTC.

A few counts support this clonotype. The chain has TRBV12-3 or TRBV12-4 and TRBJ1-6; 7 bases are a match to TRBD1. The CDR3 extends over 14 amino acids. The V segment lost 5 bases and the J segment 9 bases; nucleotides outside the gene matches: 7. CDR3 coding DNA: TGTGCCAGCAGTATGACAGGGAGGGCTTCACCCCTCCACTTT. Its translation: CASSMTGRASPLHF.

On this clonotype: A much more abundant neighbour one base away suggests this may be a read error. This chain uses TRBV20-1 with TRBJ2-1; maybe TRBD2 (5 bases). With 1 base removed from V and 7 bases from J, the gap between germline ends came to 14 bases. CDR1 is DFQATT, CDR2 SNEGSKA, per germline (reference sequence). The CDR3 consists of 14 residues. The CDR3 region is CSARARGRGNEQFF. The CDR3 DNA reads as TGCAGTGCTAGAGCTAGAGGGCGAGGGAATGAGCAGTTCTTC.

The chain carries TRBV30 and TRBJ1-5, with D tentatively TRBD1 (5 bases). The CDR3 is 14 residues long. Germline V gene data show CDR1 as GTSNPN and CDR2 as SVGIG (reference sequence). Deletions cut 0 bases from V and 3 bases from J, with 9 bases between. The CDR3, as DNA: TGTGCCTGGAGTGTTACAGGCACCAATCAGCCCCAGCATTTT. Amino acid sequence: CAWSVTGTNQPQHF. The full variable domain, in which reference TRBV30 and TRBJ1-5 provide the parts outside the CDR3, is SQTIHQWPATLVQPVGSPLSLECTVEGTSNPNLYWYRQAAGRGLQLLFYSVGIGQISSEVPQNLSASRPQDRQFILSSKKLLLSDSGFYLCAWSVTGTNQPQHFGDGTRLSIL.

This clonotype was seen a handful of times. The gene calls are TRBV2 and TRBJ2-1, with 9 bases matching TRBD2. The CDR3 spans 14 residues. CDR1 is SNHLY and CDR2 is FYNNEI in the germline V gene. The J segment lost 4 bases and the V segment lost 4 bases, leaving 2 bases of the junction unmatched. The CDR3 here is CASSGLAGYNEQFF. The CDR3 nucleotides are TGTGCCAGCAGTGGGCTAGCGGGGTACAATGAGCAGTTCTTC.

In its sample, this clonotype was seen many times. This sequence joins TRBV7-9 and TRBJ1-6; TRBD1 aligns across 9 bases. The CDR3 runs 15 residues. V shed 5 bases and J 7 bases; nucleotides not matched to a gene: 6. Germline CDR1 is SEHNR and CDR2 is FQNEAQ (reference sequence). The CDR3 nucleotides read TGTGCCAGCAGCCCCCGGGACAGGGACAATTCACCCCTCCACTTT. This codes for CASSPRDRDNSPLHF.

The sample holds many counts of this clonotype. This chain connects TRBV29-1 to TRBJ1-1, with D uncertain. CDR1 is SQVTM, CDR2 ANQGSEA, per germline. CDR3 length: 13 residues. V lost 7 bases, J lost 5 bases, and 17 bases lay in between. The CDR3 coding sequence is TGCAGCGCTCTGCCTCTAAGGAGAACTGAAGCTTTCTTT. This translates into CSALPLRRTEAFF.